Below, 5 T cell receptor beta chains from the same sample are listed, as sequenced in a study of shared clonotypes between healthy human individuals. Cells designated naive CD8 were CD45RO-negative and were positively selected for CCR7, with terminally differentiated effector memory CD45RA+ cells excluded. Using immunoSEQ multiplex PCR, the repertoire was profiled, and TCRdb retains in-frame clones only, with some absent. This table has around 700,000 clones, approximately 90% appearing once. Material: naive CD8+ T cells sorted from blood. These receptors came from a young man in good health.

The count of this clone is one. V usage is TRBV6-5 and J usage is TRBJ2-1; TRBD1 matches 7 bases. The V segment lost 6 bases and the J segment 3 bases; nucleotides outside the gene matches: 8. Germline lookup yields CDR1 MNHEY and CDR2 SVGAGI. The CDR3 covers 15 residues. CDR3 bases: TGTGCCAGCAGCCCCACAGGGGCGCTCTACAATGAGCAGTTCTTC. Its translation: CASSPTGALYNEQFF.

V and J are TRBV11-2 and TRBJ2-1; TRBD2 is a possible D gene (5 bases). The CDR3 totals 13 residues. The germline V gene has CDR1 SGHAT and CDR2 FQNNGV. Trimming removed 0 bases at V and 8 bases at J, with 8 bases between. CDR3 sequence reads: CASSLELVHEQFF. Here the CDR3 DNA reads TGTGCCAGCAGCTTAGAACTAGTCCATGAGCAGTTCTTC.

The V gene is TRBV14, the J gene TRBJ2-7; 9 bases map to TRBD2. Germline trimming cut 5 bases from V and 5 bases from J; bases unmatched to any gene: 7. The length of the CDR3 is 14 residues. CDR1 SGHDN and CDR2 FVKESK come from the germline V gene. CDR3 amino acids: CASSLAGEFHEQYF. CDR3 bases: TGTGCCAGCAGCTTAGCGGGAGAGTTCCACGAGCAGTACTTC.

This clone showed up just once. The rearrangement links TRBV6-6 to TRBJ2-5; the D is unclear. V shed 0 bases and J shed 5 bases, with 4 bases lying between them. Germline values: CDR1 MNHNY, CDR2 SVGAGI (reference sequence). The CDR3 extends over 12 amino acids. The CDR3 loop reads CASSYSWETQYF. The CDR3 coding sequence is TGTGCCAGCAGTTACTCTTGGGAGACCCAGTACTTC.

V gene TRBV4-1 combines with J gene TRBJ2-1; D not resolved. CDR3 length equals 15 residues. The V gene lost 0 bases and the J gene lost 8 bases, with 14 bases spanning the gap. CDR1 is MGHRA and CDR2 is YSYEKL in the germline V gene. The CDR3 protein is CASSQESVSRDEQFF. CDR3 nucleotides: TGCGCCAGCAGCCAAGAAAGCGTGTCTAGGGATGAGCAGTTCTTC.